Sequencing of this T cell receptor beta chain was carried out in a study of T-cell memory formation after mild COVID-19. Looking at the study overall: The TCR clusters were mostly specific to one donor. General study findings and limits: Clones contracting day 15 to 85 were balanced CD4/CD8; later expanders leaned CD4+. Cross-reactive memory seemingly joined, as some responding clones were found in pre-infection memory.

CDR1 DFQATT and CDR2 SNEGSKA come from the germline V gene (reference sequence). The CDR3 contains 15 residues. Trimming pared 5 bases from V and 4 bases from J, leaving 20 bases between. Of note for this clonotype: Its antigen is as yet unknown.

The TCR alpha and TCR beta cDNA libraries, bearing sample barcodes and UMIs, were generated by 5'RACE using constant-segment primers. Using its own MiXCR run on the 5' RACE reads, TCRdb lists one record per CDR3 protein. In the table there are 200,000 to 250,000 distinct CDR3 sequences, 15% of which are singletons. The receptor's source is an adult woman who had mild COVID-19 (a few samples of this study predate the infection). Cell type and time point are not known. The rearrangement links TRBV20-1 to TRBJ1-2, with D hard to call. The sequenced sample consisted of PBMCs or a T cell subset sorted from them (not recorded which). CDR3 coding DNA: TGCAGTGCTTCGGAAGTGGGGAATTCCGGCTATGGCTACACCTTC. Amino acids: CSASEVGNSGYGYTF.